Detailed here is one TCR beta chain. Libraries were prepared by immunoSEQ multiplex PCR; TCRdb keeps only in-frame clonotypes and omits some of them. The sample includes over 60,000 clones, around three quarters of them seen just once. These data belong to a study of radiation and T cells in renal cell carcinoma. As to time point: blood 2 weeks post-SBRT. As for treatment: 15 Gy SBRT to primary tumor, nephrectomy 4 weeks later. The germline V gene encodes CDR1 LNHNV and CDR2 YYDKDF (reference sequence). The CDR3 extends over 16 amino acids. Trimming took off 3 bases at V and 0 bases at J, with 12 bases between the two ends.

The chain carries TRBV15 and TRBJ2-1, with D uncertain. The source is a man aged 55 to 69 with renal cell carcinoma. This specimen consisted of blood, obtained from a patient whose treatment included radiotherapy and nephrectomy. This CDR3 reads CATSSLSWGSYNEQFF. The CDR3 DNA reads TGTGCCACCAGCAGTCTCAGCTGGGGCTCCTACAATGAGCAGTTCTTC. The full variable domain, its missing parts supplied by reference TRBV15 and TRBJ2-1, is DAMVIQNPRYQVTQFGKPVTLSCSQTLNHNVMYWYQQKSSQAPKLLFHYYDKDFNNEADTPDNFQSRRPNTSFCFLDIRSPGLGDTAMYLCATSSLSWGSYNEQFFGPGTRLTVL.